This T cell receptor (beta chain) was found in a study of regulatory T cells in long-lasting Graves disease. General study findings and limits: A greater number of public clonotypes (over 2,500) was shared by persistent patients than by new patients (approximately 880). Persistent disease samples used TRBV28, TRBJ1-2 and TRBJ2-5 preferentially.

Many counts were recorded for this clonotype. The antigen remains unidentified. Time point denoted: newly diagnosed GD, antithyroid drugs for less than 3 months. The TCR library used RNA extracted from PBMCs. V was pared by 5 bases and J by 4 bases, with 8 bases between. This CDR3 is 12 amino acids long. Germline V lookup: CDR1 MDHEN, CDR2 SYDVKM. According to the study, TCR beta libraries were built with iRepertoire HTBI primers and CDR3-region Arm-PCR. One entry per CDR3 protein, called by TCRdb with MiXCR from the multiplex PCR reads. Altogether 510,000 or so distinct CDR3 sequences are present, approximately 12% being singletons, with the ten largest covering more than 8%. This sample was shared with a second study, whose subject was T cells in Graves' hyperthyroidism and ophthalmopathy. In that study: RT-PCR in the first round (using the HTBI primer set) targeted the TCR CDR3.

The V and J genes are TRBV28 and TRBJ1-1; no firm D call. The receptor was derived from a woman aged 25 to 39 with Graves disease. This material consisted of peripheral blood mononuclear cells (PBMCs), taken at new diagnosis, from a patient treated with antithyroid drugs. As DNA, the CDR3 is TGTGCCAGCAGTCCACGGCGCACTGAAGCTTTCTTT. Protein product: CASSPRRTEAFF.